These 30 T cell receptor beta chains share one sample of origin, sequenced in a study of T cell repertoires in cytomegalovirus infection. TCRdb reprocessed the reads with MiXCR, giving one entry per CDR3 protein. In the table there are fewer than 250,000 distinct CDR3 sequences, roughly 20% of which are singletons. Sequencing was done on a sample of CD8+ T cells from PBMCs. Source of these receptors: a human donor in good health (CMV status not recorded). Some clones in this sample may be carry-over from other donors' samples.

In its sample, this clonotype was seen a few times. The rearrangement links TRBV6-1 to TRBJ1-5; D unresolved. Trimming shortened V by 5 bases and J by 6 bases, and 11 bases separated the two germline ends. From germline, CDR1 is MNHNS and CDR2 SASEGT. The CDR3 contains 13 residues. CDR3 sequence reads: CASSYGYGQPQHF. For the CDR3, the DNA is TGTGCCAGCAGTTATGGGTATGGTCAGCCCCAGCATTTT.

The chain recombines TRBV29-1 with TRBJ2-1; no definite D call. Germline assignment: CDR1 SQVTM and CDR2 ANQGSEA. CDR3 length: 12 residues. The V gene lost 2 bases and the J gene lost 6 bases, with 8 bases spanning the gap. The CDR3 protein is CSVEIYGNEQFF. The CDR3 DNA follows: TGCAGCGTTGAAATCTACGGCAATGAGCAGTTCTTC.

This clonotype was detected a few times. This chain connects TRBV5-4 to TRBJ2-7; 10 nucleotides line up with TRBD2. J gave up 4 bases and V 0 bases, and 4 bases lay outside the gene matches. CDR3 length: 15 residues. Germline values: CDR1 SGHNT, CDR2 YYREEE (reference sequence). The CDR3 loop is CASSLETSGRYEQYF. The CDR3 nucleotides are TGTGCCAGCAGCTTGGAGACTAGCGGGCGATACGAGCAGTACTTC.

This clonotype occurred a few times. CDR3 protein: CASSLPVGPTRGEQYF. The CDR3, as DNA: TGTGCCAGCAGCCTCCCTGTCGGTCCTACCCGCGGCGAGCAGTACTTC. The chain carries TRBV7-6 and TRBJ2-7; no clear D gene. Germline V gene sequence: CDR1 SGHVS, CDR2 FNYEAQ. There are 16 residues in the CDR3. Trimming cost V 5 bases and J 6 bases, with 23 bases left between them.

The chain employs TRBV2 and TRBJ2-1; a possible D gene is TRBD1 (5 bases). Germline V lookup: CDR1 SNHLY, CDR2 FYNNEI. The CDR3 totals 15 residues. V was shortened by 6 bases and J by 3 bases, with 15 bases between the two germline ends. CDR3 in amino acids: CASRQASVGYNEQFF. CDR3 coding DNA: TGTGCCAGCAGACAGGCAAGCGTGGGCTACAATGAGCAGTTCTTC.

There are a few counts of this clonotype. The V call is TRBV6-1, the J call TRBJ1-1; 7 bases fit TRBD1. The CDR3 length is 15 residues. J lost 2 bases, V lost 6 bases, and 9 bases had no gene match. Germline values: CDR1 MNHNS, CDR2 SASEGT. CDR3 sequence reads: CASSVRGLGNTEAFF. The CDR3 DNA follows: TGTGCCAGCAGCGTCAGGGGGTTGGGCAACACTGAAGCTTTCTTT.

This clonotype was detected only a few times. The chain has TRBV7-3 and TRBJ2-1; TRBD2 matches 7 bases. Germline loops: CDR1 SGHTA, CDR2 FQGTGA. The junction had 12 bases not matched to a gene; V was cut back by 0 bases and J by 1 base. CDR3 size: 19 residues. This CDR3 reads CASSLTGGVATLSYNEQFF. The CDR3 bases are TGTGCCAGCAGCTTAACGGGGGGGGTTGCCACGCTTTCCTACAATGAGCAGTTCTTC.

V is TRBV3-1 and J is TRBJ1-5, with TRBD1 identical over 8 bases. Germline V gene data show CDR1 as LGHDT and CDR2 as YNNKEL (reference sequence). This CDR3 has 16 residues. The junction had 17 bases not matched to a gene; V was cut back by 4 bases and J by 12 bases. CDR3 amino acids: CASSRSGTGGIWHQHF. In DNA, the CDR3 is TGTGCCAGCAGCCGATCCGGGACAGGTGGAATTTGGCACCAGCATTTT.

The chain joins TRBV14 to TRBJ2-1; tentatively, D is TRBD2 (6 bases). The CDR3 has 20 amino acids. The V end lost 0 bases, the J end lost 2 bases, and 23 bases lay between the germline ends. Per germline, CDR1 SGHDN and CDR2 FVKESK. CDR3 residues: CASSQDRGSGRVRTYNEQFF. The DNA for the CDR3 is TGTGCCAGCAGCCAAGACCGGGGGAGCGGTAGGGTTAGGACCTACAATGAGCAGTTCTTC.

This clonotype has ten or more counts. The rearrangement uses TRBV7-2 and TRBJ2-5; D gene uncertain. Trimming stripped 5 bases from V and 7 bases from J, with 8 bases between. Germline lookup yields CDR1 SGHTA and CDR2 FQGNSA. This CDR3 comprises 11 residues. The CDR3 DNA reads TGTGCCAGCAGCGCTCTCGGGACCCAGTACTTC. Translated: CASSALGTQYF.

This clonotype has just a few counts. V gene TRBV15 combines with J gene TRBJ1-1; D not certain. This CDR3 region has 12 residues. In germline, CDR1 is LNHNV, CDR2 YYDKDF (reference sequence). V lost 0 bases, J lost 4 bases, and 3 bases lay in between. The chain's CDR3 is CATSREGTEAFF. CDR3 sequence (DNA): TGTGCCACCAGCAGAGAAGGCACTGAAGCTTTCTTT.

V gene TRBV6-6 combines with J gene TRBJ2-7; no clear D gene. The germline CDR1 and CDR2 sequences are MNHNY and SVGAGI (reference sequence). The CDR3 runs 11 residues. Trimming removed 2 bases at V and 2 bases at J, with 1 base between. In nucleotides, the CDR3 is TGTGCCAGCAGTTACGCCTACGAGCAGTACTTC. It encodes CASSYAYEQYF.

The chain combines TRBV7-2 with TRBJ2-1, with 7 bases matching TRBD2. The J segment lost 0 bases and the V segment lost 5 bases, leaving 10 bases of the junction unmatched. Germline V gene data show CDR1 as SGHTA and CDR2 as FQGNSA. The CDR3 loop spans 17 amino acids. CDR3 nucleotides: TGTGCCAGCAGCCCAACAGCGGGGATTTACTCCTACAATGAGCAGTTCTTC. Amino acid sequence: CASSPTAGIYSYNEQFF.

On this clonotype itself: No conserved phenylalanine or tryptophan is present at the end of the CDR3, so a read error is the likely explanation. No DNA is shown, since the ends of the CDR3 on it are uncertain; the CDR3 is the one TCRdb lists. This chain connects TRBV27 to TRBJ1-1; the table's D call of TRBD1 was not tested on the DNA. The CDR3 spans 13 residues, counting both ends. Germline V gene data show CDR1 as MNHEY and CDR2 as SMNVEV (reference sequence). The CDR3 sequence is CASSLSPGAETIS.

This clonotype was picked up many times. The chain links TRBV7-9 to TRBJ2-6; TRBD1 matches 7 bases. The CDR3 spans 17 residues. V lost 5 bases and J lost 0; bases outside the gene matches: 7. From germline, CDR1 is SEHNR and CDR2 FQNEAQ (reference sequence). CDR3 protein: CASSARDSSSGANVLTF. In nucleotides, the CDR3 is TGTGCCAGCAGCGCCCGGGACAGTTCCTCTGGGGCCAACGTCCTGACTTTC.

The table lists this clonotype with a few counts. This chain links TRBV5-1 with TRBJ2-1; 10 positions match TRBD2. Germline CDR1 is SGHRS and CDR2 is YFSETQ. Trimming took 0 bases from V and 1 from J; bases not matched to a gene: 4. The CDR3 loop spans 17 amino acids. For the CDR3, the DNA is TGCGCCAGCAGCTTGGAACTAGCGGGGAGGTCCTACAATGAGCAGTTCTTC. This codes for CASSLELAGRSYNEQFF.

The sample holds a few counts of this clonotype. The rearrangement joins TRBV10-3 to TRBJ2-5; 8 nucleotides match TRBD2. Per the germline V gene, CDR1 is ENHRY and CDR2 is SYGVKD. CDR3 length equals 15 residues. V gave up 3 bases and J gave up 1 base; unmatched junction bases: 4. CDR3 protein: CAISDRRGAQETQYF. The CDR3, as DNA: TGTGCCATCAGTGACAGGCGGGGGGCCCAAGAGACCCAGTACTTC.

This clonotype turned up a few times. The chain recombines TRBV7-9 with TRBJ2-1, with D unclear. V lost 2 bases, J lost 7 bases, and 6 bases lay in between. Germline CDR1 SEHNR, CDR2 FQNEAQ (reference sequence). The CDR3 runs 12 residues. The CDR3: CASSLLTNEQFF. DNA of the CDR3: TGTGCCAGCAGCTTATTAACTAATGAGCAGTTCTTC.

The chain uses TRBV4-1 and TRBJ2-7; 10 nucleotides align to TRBD1. J lost 5 bases, V lost 2 bases, and 6 bases had no gene match. Germline-derived CDR1 and CDR2 are MGHRA and YSYEKL. This CDR3 contains 15 residues. The CDR3 region has the DNA TGCGCCAGCAGCCAATCTAGGACAGGGGGAGACGAGCAGTACTTC. Translating it yields CASSQSRTGGDEQYF.

This clonotype was observed many times. This rearrangement joins TRBV7-2 to TRBJ1-3, with D possibly matching TRBD1 (5 bases). V was clipped by 6 bases and J by 0 bases, with 12 bases between them. Germline V gene sequence: CDR1 SGHTA, CDR2 FQGNSA. The CDR3 spans 15 residues. DNA for the CDR3: TGTGCCAGCAGTGCGGACGGGGGCTCTGGAAACACCATATATTTT. This sequence encodes CASSADGGSGNTIYF.

The chain recombines TRBV9 with TRBJ2-1, with TRBD2 identical over 7 bases. Germline trimming cut 0 bases from V and 9 bases from J; bases unmatched to any gene: 6. Germline V gives CDR1 SGDLS, CDR2 YYNGEE. This CDR3 is 14 amino acids long. The CDR3 nucleotides read TGTGCCAGCAGCGTAGGGGGACTAAAGGGTGAGCAGTTCTTC. Translated: CASSVGGLKGEQFF. Full variable domain (rest looked up from reference TRBV9 and TRBJ2-1): DSGVTQTPKHLITATGQRVTLRCSPRSGDLSVYWYQQSLDQGLQFLIQYYNGEERAKGNILERFSAQQFPDLHSELNLSSLELGDSALYFCASSVGGLKGEQFFGPGTRLTVL.

This clonotype has at least ten counts. The chain recombines TRBV19 with TRBJ2-2, with 8 bases lining up with TRBD2. CDR3 length: 16 amino acids. The trim removed 4 bases at V and 0 bases at J, leaving 4 bases unmatched. Per the germline V gene, CDR1 is LNHDA and CDR2 is SQIVND (reference sequence). CDR3 nucleotides: TGTGCCAGTAGTAACGGCGGGGGGCCGAACACCGGGGAGCTGTTTTTT. Encoded protein: CASSNGGGPNTGELFF.

The CDR3 loop reads CASSNRVSGATEAFF. CDR3 sequence (DNA): TGTGCCAGCAGCAATAGAGTCTCAGGGGCCACTGAAGCTTTCTTT. The chain employs TRBV11-2 and TRBJ1-1; maybe TRBD1 (6 bases). V was trimmed by 5 bases and J by 4 bases, leaving 17 bases between them. Germline assignment: CDR1 SGHAT and CDR2 FQNNGV. The CDR3 length is 15 residues. The full variable domain, rest sourced from reference TRBV11-2 and TRBJ1-1, is EAGVAQSPRYKIIEKRQSVAFWCNPISGHATLYWYQQILGQGPKLLIQFQNNGVVDDSQLPKDRFSAERLKGVDSTLKIQPAKLEDSAVYLCASSNRVSGATEAFFGQGTRLTVV.

This clonotype was seen a few times. The chain joins TRBV2 to TRBJ1-1; D gene ambiguous. Germline-derived CDR1 and CDR2 are SNHLY and FYNNEI. The CDR3 consists of 11 residues. Trimming took 11 bases from V and 5 from J, leaving 12 bases between them. In DNA, the CDR3 is TGTGCCCTGGAGTTGAGGACTGAAGCTTTCTTT. Protein: CALELRTEAFF.

The J gene is TRBJ2-7, the V gene TRBV12-3 or TRBV12-4; 10 bases line up with TRBD1. V gave up 5 bases and J gave up 4 bases; unmatched junction bases: 5. CDR3 length equals 14 residues. CDR3 in amino acids: CASSRTGGFYEQYF. The CDR3 DNA sequence: TGTGCCAGCAGTCGGACAGGGGGATTTTACGAGCAGTACTTC.

This chain connects TRBV6-2 or TRBV6-3 to TRBJ1-1; perhaps TRBD1 as D (6 bases). Germline V gene lookup returns CDR1 MNHEY and CDR2 SVGEGT. Trimming removed 6 bases at V and 1 base at J, with 18 bases between. This CDR3 is built from 16 residues. DNA of the CDR3: TGTGCCAGCAGCCTCCCATTGACAGGTTGGAACACTGAAGCTTTCTTT. It encodes CASSLPLTGWNTEAFF.

This clonotype was counted a few times. This chain links TRBV2 with TRBJ2-7; tentative D call: TRBD1 (6 bases). Trimming cost V 3 bases and J 7 bases, with 10 bases left between them. This CDR3 is 12 amino acids long. Germline V gives CDR1 SNHLY, CDR2 FYNNEI. Here the CDR3 reads CASSDRGSEQYF. The CDR3 DNA reads TGTGCCAGCAGTGACAGGGGTTCAGAGCAGTACTTC. Full variable domain (remainder filled in from reference TRBV2 and TRBJ2-7): EPEVTQTPSHQVTQMGQEVILRCVPISNHLYFYWYRQILGQKVEFLVSFYNNEISEKSEIFDDQFSVERPDGSNFTLKIRSTKLEDSAMYFCASSDRGSEQYFGPGTRLTVT.

There are many counts of this clonotype. This chain uses TRBV20-1 with TRBJ2-1, with 8 nucleotides matching TRBD1. The CDR3 has 15 amino acids. J was trimmed by 3 bases and V by 2 bases; bases with no gene match: 6. Per the germline V gene, CDR1 is DFQATT and CDR2 is SNEGSKA (reference sequence). This CDR3 is CSARSLDRDYNEQFF. The CDR3 DNA follows: TGCAGTGCTAGATCCTTGGACAGGGACTACAATGAGCAGTTCTTC.

This sequence joins TRBV2 and TRBJ2-2; D not certain. The CDR3 has 13 residues. Trimming removed 4 bases from V and 2 bases from J, with 5 bases in between. The germline gives CDR1 SNHLY, CDR2 FYNNEI. The CDR3 is CASSGHNTGELFF. DNA of the CDR3: TGTGCCAGCAGTGGTCACAACACCGGGGAGCTGTTTTTT.

In its sample, this clonotype was seen a few times. V gene TRBV4-1 combines with J gene TRBJ2-1; 9 bases map to TRBD2. Losses at the gene ends were 0 bases for V and 12 bases for J; bases not matched to a gene: 12. Germline V gives CDR1 MGHRA, CDR2 YSYEKL. CDR3 length equals 16 residues. The CDR3 coding sequence is TGCGCCAGCAGCCAAGACGGAGCGGGGGGCCCCTCCCCGCAGTTCTTC. Its protein product is CASSQDGAGGPSPQFF.